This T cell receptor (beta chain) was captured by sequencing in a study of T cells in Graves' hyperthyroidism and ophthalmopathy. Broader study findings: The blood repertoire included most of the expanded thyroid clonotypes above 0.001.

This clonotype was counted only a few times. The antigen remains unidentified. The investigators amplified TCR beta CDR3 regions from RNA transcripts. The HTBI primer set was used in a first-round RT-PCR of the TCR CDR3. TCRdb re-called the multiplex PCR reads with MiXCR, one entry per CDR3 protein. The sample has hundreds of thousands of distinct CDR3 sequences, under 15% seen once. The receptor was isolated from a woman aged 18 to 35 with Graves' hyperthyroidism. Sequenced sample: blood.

The CDR3 sequence: CASSLGTPSTDTQYF. For the CDR3, the DNA is TGCGCCAGCAGCCTGGGGACACCTAGCACAGATACGCAGTATTTT. V and J are TRBV5-1 and TRBJ2-3, with D possibly matching TRBD1 (6 bases). Per the germline V gene, CDR1 is SGHRS and CDR2 is YFSETQ. This CDR3 has 15 amino acids. Trimming removed 4 bases at V and 0 bases at J, with 12 bases between.